The 5 T cell receptor beta chains given below trace back to one sample, sequenced in a study of blood T cells in healthy people across ages. Alongside a J-beta primer mix, a sample-barcoded 5' primer served in a second PCR lasting about 6 to 12 cycles. MiXCR was run by TCRdb on the 5' RACE reads, yielding one entry per CDR3 protein. This table has 1.5 million to 2 million distinct CDR3 sequences, about 49% appearing once. The material sequenced was blood. The receptors derive from a woman between 35 and 50 years old in good health.

The chain is built from TRBV6-1 and TRBJ2-3; the match to TRBD2 covers 10 bases. The length of the CDR3 is 16 residues. Germline CDR1 MNHNS, CDR2 SASEGT. V lost 6 bases and J lost 4; bases outside the gene matches: 10. CDR3 region: CASRRVAGGIADTQYF. Written as DNA, the CDR3 is TGTGCCAGCAGGAGGGTAGCGGGGGGTATTGCAGATACGCAGTATTTT.

The V call is TRBV6-2 or TRBV6-3, the J call TRBJ2-5; D might be TRBD1 or TRBD2, each matching 5 bases. The V end was cut by 7 bases, the J end by 2 bases, with 17 bases between. CDR3 length: 15 amino acids. Germline V lookup: CDR1 MNHEY, CDR2 SVGEGT. CDR3 sequence reads: CASTPGTLWQETQYF. The DNA of the CDR3 is TGTGCCAGCACCCCAGGGACGCTTTGGCAAGAGACCCAGTACTTC.

The chain is built from TRBV6-5 and TRBJ1-2; a weak D match, TRBD1 (6 bases). From germline, CDR1 is MNHEY and CDR2 SVGAGI. Trimming removed 2 bases at V and 2 bases at J, with 15 bases between. This CDR3 is 16 amino acids long. DNA for the CDR3: TGTGCCAGCAGTTACATGCGTGCTCAGGGGAACTATGGCTACACCTTC. Residues: CASSYMRAQGNYGYTF.

This clonotype was observed a handful of times. The chain carries TRBV11-2 and TRBJ2-4, with D possibly TRBD2 on 7 matching bases. The ends were cut back, 5 bases at V and 0 bases at J, with 29 bases in the middle. The CDR3 totals 21 residues. Looked up from germline, CDR1 is SGHAT and CDR2 is FQNNGV. CDR3 bases: TGTGCCAGCAGCGCCGGGGGGCCGGGGTCCCCTCCACATATAGCCAAAAACATTCAGTACTTC. This sequence encodes CASSAGGPGSPPHIAKNIQYF. The full variable domain, with the rest looked up from reference TRBV11-2 and TRBJ2-4, is EAGVAQSPRYKIIEKRQSVAFWCNPISGHATLYWYQQILGQGPKLLIQFQNNGVVDDSQLPKDRFSAERLKGVDSTLKIQPAKLEDSAVYLCASSAGGPGSPPHIAKNIQYFGAGTRLSVL.

The V gene is TRBV20-1, the J gene TRBJ2-5; D is perhaps TRBD2 (5 bases). Germline CDR1 and CDR2: DFQATT and SNEGSKA (reference sequence). This CDR3 has 13 residues. V was clipped by 4 bases and J by 3 bases, with 12 bases between them. Here the CDR3 reads CSATSWEEETQYF. The DNA of the CDR3 is TGCAGTGCTACTAGCTGGGAAGAAGAGACCCAGTACTTC.